This T cell receptor beta chain was identified in a study of blood T cells in healthy people across ages. Notes on the study in general: Higher diversity and more naive CD4+ cells were features of long-lived donors, compared to aged donors.

This clonotype was picked up a small number of times. Its cognate antigen is unknown. This could be a read error, since a much larger clone is one nucleotide away. Then a second PCR, running roughly 7 to 11 cycles, was carried out with a sample-barcoded 5' primer and a J-beta primer mix. TCRdb ran MiXCR on the 5' RACE reads and lists one entry per CDR3 protein. The sample comprises approximately 800,000 distinct CDR3 sequences, around 36% of which are singletons, and 10% to 15% rests with the top ten. The clonotype originates from a man aged 18 to 29 in good health. Sequenced: blood.

CDR3 DNA: TGCAGCGTTGGGAGGGACAGGGACTACATTGAGCAGTTCTTC. Its protein product is CSVGRDRDYIEQFF. The V gene is TRBV29-1, the J gene TRBJ2-1; 9 nucleotides agree with TRBD1. Per the germline V gene, CDR1 is SQVTM and CDR2 is ANQGSEA. The CDR3 has 14 residues.